These T cell receptor beta chains were read from a single sample in a study of cytomegalovirus exposure and HLA in healthy donors. Here immunoSEQ multiplex PCR was the method, and the copy in TCRdb shows in-frame clones only, minus some. Of around 140,000 clones in the sample, over 90% were seen once. Material: PBMCs. Source of these receptors: a man younger than 35 in good health and CMV-seropositive. Each CDR3 is given with its conserved first and last residue. Each record gives: clone size, V gene, D gene, J gene, CDR3 DNA, CDR3 protein. D genes are given only for firm matches. Size is stated for part of the rows, as once, few or many counts, or as a class when the clone is expanded.

clone_size: -
v_call: TRBV6-6
d_call: -
j_call: TRBJ2-2
cdr3_nt: TGTGCCAGCAGTCCCCCCCAGTACACCGGGGAGCTGTTTTTT
cdr3_aa: CASSPPQYTGELFF

clone_size: -
v_call: TRBV5-1
d_call: -
j_call: TRBJ2-1
cdr3_nt: TGCGCCAGCAGCTTGAGAGCGGACAATGAGCAGTTCTTC
cdr3_aa: CASSLRADNEQFF

clone_size: -
v_call: TRBV27
d_call: TRBD1
j_call: TRBJ1-1
cdr3_nt: TGTGCCAGCACCCCTTGGACAGGGCACACTGAAGCTTTCTTT
cdr3_aa: CASTPWTGHTEAFF

clone_size: -
v_call: TRBV15
d_call: TRBD2
j_call: TRBJ2-1
cdr3_nt: TGTGCCACCAGCGGGCTGGGACTAGCGGCCCACTACAATGAGCAGTTCTTC
cdr3_aa: CATSGLGLAAHYNEQFF

clone_size: once
v_call: TRBV28
d_call: TRBD2
j_call: TRBJ2-7
cdr3_nt: TGTGCCAGCAGTTTTCTGACCGGGACTAGTACGTCCGCTTCCTACGAGCAGTACTTC
cdr3_aa: CASSFLTGTSTSASYEQYF

clone_size: once
v_call: TRBV19
d_call: -
j_call: TRBJ1-1
cdr3_nt: TGTGCCAGTAGTATTAGGGGCGGCGGATCTGAAGCTTTCTTT
cdr3_aa: CASSIRGGGSEAFF

clone_size: -
v_call: TRBV9
d_call: TRBD1
j_call: TRBJ1-4
cdr3_nt: TGTGCCAGCAGCTCCTCCGGGACAGGGTATGAAAAACTGTTTTTT
cdr3_aa: CASSSSGTGYEKLFF

clone_size: -
v_call: TRBV2
d_call: TRBD1
j_call: TRBJ2-7
cdr3_nt: TGTGCCAGCAGTGAAGCGGAGACAGGGGGCCACGAGCAGTACTTC
cdr3_aa: CASSEAETGGHEQYF

clone_size: -
v_call: TRBV18
d_call: -
j_call: TRBJ2-3
cdr3_nt: TGTGCCAGCTCACATCGACAGAGTGGCACAGATACGCAGTATTTT
cdr3_aa: CASSHRQSGTDTQYF

clone_size: -
v_call: TRBV7-6
d_call: -
j_call: TRBJ2-5
cdr3_nt: TGTGCCAGCAGCTTAAGGGCAGGGGTCCAGAAAGAGACCCAGTACTTC
cdr3_aa: CASSLRAGVQKETQYF

clone_size: -
v_call: TRBV7-3
d_call: TRBD1
j_call: TRBJ1-6
cdr3_nt: TGTGCCAGCAGCCCAAGGCCGGGACAGGAGATCCACTTT
cdr3_aa: CASSPRPGQEIHF

clone_size: -
v_call: TRBV9
d_call: -
j_call: TRBJ1-1
cdr3_nt: TGTGCCAGCAGCGCCGACAGGAACACTGAAGCTTTCTTT
cdr3_aa: CASSADRNTEAFF

clone_size: -
v_call: TRBV19
d_call: -
j_call: TRBJ2-1
cdr3_nt: TGTGCCACTAGGGAGAATGACTACAATGAGCAGTTCTTC
cdr3_aa: CATRENDYNEQFF

clone_size: -
v_call: TRBV4-1
d_call: TRBD2
j_call: TRBJ2-7
cdr3_nt: TGCGCCAGCACCCCAGTGCAGGCGGGGGGCTTCCACGAGCAGTACTTC
cdr3_aa: CASTPVQAGGFHEQYF

clone_size: -
v_call: TRBV29-1
d_call: TRBD1
j_call: TRBJ1-5
cdr3_nt: TGCAGCGTCTCAGGGGGGCAGGAAAATAGCAATCAGCCCCAGCATTTT
cdr3_aa: CSVSGGQENSNQPQHF

clone_size: -
v_call: TRBV11-2
d_call: -
j_call: TRBJ2-1
cdr3_nt: TGTGCCAGCAGCTTAGTCGTGGGAGGCTCCTACAATGAGCAGTTCTTC
cdr3_aa: CASSLVVGGSYNEQFF

clone_size: -
v_call: TRBV27
d_call: -
j_call: TRBJ2-6
cdr3_nt: TGTGCCAGCGGCCGAGGATCTGGGGCCAACGTCCTGACTTTC
cdr3_aa: CASGRGSGANVLTF

clone_size: once
v_call: TRBV19
d_call: TRBD2
j_call: TRBJ2-3
cdr3_nt: TGTGCCAGTAGTCCAGGGACTAGCGGGAGAGGTACGCAGTATTTT
cdr3_aa: CASSPGTSGRGTQYF

clone_size: -
v_call: TRBV21-1
d_call: -
j_call: TRBJ2-1
cdr3_nt: TGTGCCAGCAGCAAAACCCCTGGGCAGCGGGCAAATGAGCAGTTCTTC
cdr3_aa: CASSKTPGQRANEQFF

clone_size: -
v_call: TRBV10-3
d_call: -
j_call: TRBJ2-7
cdr3_nt: TGTGCCATCAGCGACGGAGGGTACTACGAGCAGTACTTC
cdr3_aa: CAISDGGYYEQYF

clone_size: -
v_call: TRBV11-2
d_call: TRBD1
j_call: TRBJ2-3
cdr3_nt: TGTGCCAGCAGCCCCCCTAGGGGGACAGAGGGGGATACGCAGTATTTT
cdr3_aa: CASSPPRGTEGDTQYF

clone_size: once
v_call: TRBV27
d_call: TRBD1
j_call: TRBJ2-7
cdr3_nt: TGTGCCAGCAGTTTGCAGGGGGCAGTGCAAGAGCAGTACTTC
cdr3_aa: CASSLQGAVQEQYF

clone_size: -
v_call: TRBV9
d_call: -
j_call: TRBJ2-7
cdr3_nt: TGTGCCAGCAGCCCAGAGGGTTGGGTCAGGGAGCAGTACTTC
cdr3_aa: CASSPEGWVREQYF

clone_size: -
v_call: TRBV5-8
d_call: TRBD1
j_call: TRBJ2-2
cdr3_nt: TGTGCCAGCACCCAGGGGGCCCCCATCGGGGGGGAGCTGTTTTTT
cdr3_aa: CASTQGAPIGGELFF

clone_size: -
v_call: TRBV5-4
d_call: -
j_call: TRBJ2-3
cdr3_nt: TGTGCCAGCAGGACCGGGACACCCACAGATACGCAGTATTTT
cdr3_aa: CASRTGTPTDTQYF

clone_size: -
v_call: TRBV18
d_call: TRBD1
j_call: TRBJ2-7
cdr3_nt: TGTGCCAGCTCACCACGCGGACAGGGGGCGAATGCCGAGCAGTACTTC
cdr3_aa: CASSPRGQGANAEQYF

clone_size: -
v_call: TRBV30
d_call: -
j_call: TRBJ1-3
cdr3_nt: TGTGCCTTAGAGAATCAGACAGAACCTTTGTTTGGAAACACCATATATTTT
cdr3_aa: CALENQTEPLFGNTIYF

clone_size: -
v_call: TRBV4-2
d_call: -
j_call: TRBJ2-3
cdr3_nt: TGTGCCAGCAGCCAAGAAAGGGCGAGGGAAAGCACAGATACGCAGTATTTT
cdr3_aa: CASSQERARESTDTQYF

clone_size: -
v_call: TRBV7-9
d_call: -
j_call: TRBJ2-3
cdr3_nt: TGTGCCAGCAGCTTACCCCTCAGAGGTGGCGGGGGCAGCACAGATACGCAGTATTTT
cdr3_aa: CASSLPLRGGGGSTDTQYF

clone_size: once
v_call: TRBV25-1
d_call: TRBD1
j_call: TRBJ1-2
cdr3_nt: TGTGCCAGCAGTAGGACAGGGGGCAACTATGGCTACACCTTC
cdr3_aa: CASSRTGGNYGYTF

clone_size: -
v_call: TRBV28
d_call: -
j_call: TRBJ2-3
cdr3_nt: TGTGCCAGCAGTTTGGGGAGGGGGGTCGATACGCAGTATTTT
cdr3_aa: CASSLGRGVDTQYF

clone_size: -
v_call: TRBV25-1
d_call: TRBD1
j_call: TRBJ2-2
cdr3_nt: TGTGCCAGCAGCCCTCCGGGACAGGGAAACACCGGGGAGCTGTTTTTT
cdr3_aa: CASSPPGQGNTGELFF

clone_size: -
v_call: TRBV28
d_call: -
j_call: TRBJ2-7
cdr3_nt: TGTGCCAGCAGGACCAGGGCTACCTACGAGCAGTACTTC
cdr3_aa: CASRTRATYEQYF

clone_size: -
v_call: TRBV2
d_call: TRBD1
j_call: TRBJ2-5
cdr3_nt: TGTGCCAGCAGTGAAGCGAATAGGGGGCTGGAGACCCAGTACTTC
cdr3_aa: CASSEANRGLETQYF

clone_size: -
v_call: TRBV6-1
d_call: -
j_call: TRBJ1-2
cdr3_nt: TGTGCCAGCAGTCCAGGGCAGTTTAACTATGGCTACACCTTC
cdr3_aa: CASSPGQFNYGYTF

clone_size: -
v_call: TRBV2
d_call: -
j_call: TRBJ1-5
cdr3_nt: TGTGCCAGCAGCCCTCAGGGGCGTCAGCCCCAGCATTTT
cdr3_aa: CASSPQGRQPQHF

clone_size: -
v_call: TRBV25-1
d_call: -
j_call: TRBJ1-3
cdr3_nt: TGTGCCAGCAGTAGAGGGTTGGCTGGAAACACCATATATTTT
cdr3_aa: CASSRGLAGNTIYF